The entry that follows covers one T cell receptor beta chain sequence. The antigen remains unidentified. Repertoires were generated with immunoSEQ multiplex PCR, while TCRdb's copy carries only in-frame clones and drops some. The sample has some 30,000 clones, 90% seen once. This CDR3 region has 18 residues. Germline V CDR1 and CDR2: SEHNR, FQNEAQ (reference sequence). Trimming removed 7 bases from V and 1 base from J, with 20 bases in between. These data are taken from a study of lymphopenia after photon versus proton radiotherapy. Regarding the study as a whole: Post-nadir diversity loss with photons came from oligoclonal expansion, particularly CD8+ Temra cells. Photon-treated patients lost naive T cells and TCR diversity; proton-treated stayed stable. Authors raise, but do not show, better survival with proton therapy.

This clonotype was obtained from a woman in her 50s with pancreatic cancer. V usage is TRBV7-9 and J usage is TRBJ2-6; the D gene is possibly TRBD2 (5 bases). The sequencing here drew on peripheral blood, taken from a patient treated with photon-based radiotherapy. The CDR3 DNA reads as TGTGCCAGCAACAGAGCCCTGGACTCCTGGTCTGGGGCCAACGTCCTGACTTTC. Amino acid sequence: CASNRALDSWSGANVLTF.